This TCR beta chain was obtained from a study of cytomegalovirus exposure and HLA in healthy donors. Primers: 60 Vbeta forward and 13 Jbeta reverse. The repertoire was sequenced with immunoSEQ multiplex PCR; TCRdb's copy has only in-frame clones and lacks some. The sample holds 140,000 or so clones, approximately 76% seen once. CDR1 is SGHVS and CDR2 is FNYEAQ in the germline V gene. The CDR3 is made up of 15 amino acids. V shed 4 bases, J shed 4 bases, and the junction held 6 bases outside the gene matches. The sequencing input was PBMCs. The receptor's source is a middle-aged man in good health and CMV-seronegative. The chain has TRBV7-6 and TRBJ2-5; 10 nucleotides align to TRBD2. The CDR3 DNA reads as TGTGCCAGCAGCTCTGGGTGGACTAGCGGAGAGACCCAGTACTTC. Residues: CASSSGWTSGETQYF.